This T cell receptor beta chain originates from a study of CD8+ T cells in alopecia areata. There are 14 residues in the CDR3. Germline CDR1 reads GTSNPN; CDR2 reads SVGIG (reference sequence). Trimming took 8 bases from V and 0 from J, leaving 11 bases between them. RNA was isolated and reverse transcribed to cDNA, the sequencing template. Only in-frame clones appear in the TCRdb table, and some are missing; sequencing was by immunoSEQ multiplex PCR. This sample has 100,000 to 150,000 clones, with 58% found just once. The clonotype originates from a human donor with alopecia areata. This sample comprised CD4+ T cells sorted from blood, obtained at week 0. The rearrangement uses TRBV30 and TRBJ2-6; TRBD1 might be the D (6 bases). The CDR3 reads CARGHSSGANVLTF. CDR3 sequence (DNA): TGTGCCCGGGGACATTCCTCTGGGGCCAACGTCCTGACTTTC.